These T cell receptor beta chains were read from a single sample in a study of blood T cell repertoires in COVID-19. Clones were read by immunoSEQ multiplex PCR, and TCRdb kept only the in-frame ones, dropping some. The data contain 25,000 to 35,000 clones, more than 60% of them seen just once; the ten biggest clones take up 7% to 8.5%. The specimen sequenced was peripheral blood. These receptors all stem from a woman aged 70-85 years with active or convalescent COVID-19. CDR3s include the opening cysteine and the closing phenylalanine or tryptophan. Each record gives: clone size, J gene, D gene, V gene, CDR3 DNA, CDR3 protein. D genes are given only for firm matches. Expanded clones are given a class, and other clones once, few, many or no size at all.

- TRBJ2-1 TRBD1 TRBV24-1 TGTGCCACCAGTGACTTCCGGCAGGGGGCTCGCAATGAGCAGTTCTTC CATSDFRQGARNEQFF
- TRBJ2-7 - TRBV5-1 TGCGCCAGCAGCTTGGAGGCAGGCCGACACGAGCAGTACTTC CASSLEAGRHEQYF
- TRBJ2-1 TRBD2 TRBV27 TGTGCCAGCACCTACAGCGGGGGGGCTTCCGATGAGCAGTTCTTC CASTYSGGASDEQFF
- TRBJ1-3 - TRBV5-5 TGTGCCAGCACCCCGCGGCCCTCTGGAAACACCATATATTTT CASTPRPSGNTIYF
- TRBJ2-5 - TRBV5-6 TGTGCCAGCAGCTCCCCCTTCCGAGAGACCCAGTACTTC CASSSPFRETQYF
- TRBJ2-1 TRBD2 TRBV9 TGTGCCAGCAGCGCTGATAGCGGGGGTTTCGGTGAGCAGTTCTTC CASSADSGGFGEQFF
- TRBJ2-1 TRBD2 TRBV4-3 TGCGCCAGCAGCCAAGAAAGCGGGAGCTCCTACAATGAGCAGTTCTTC CASSQESGSSYNEQFF
- TRBJ2-4 - TRBV6-1 TGTGCCAGCAGTGAAGGTCAGGGGAACATTCAGTACTTC CASSEGQGNIQYF
- TRBJ1-1 - TRBV28 TGTGCCAGCAGTAAGACATACCTAACATCTGAAGCTTTCTTT CASSKTYLTSEAFF
- TRBJ2-7 TRBD2 TRBV4-1 TGCGCCAGCAGCCAAGATCCCGGACTAGCGGGAGCCTACGAGCAGTACTTC CASSQDPGLAGAYEQYF
- TRBJ2-1 - TRBV2 TGTGCCAGCACCCCGTTGAATGAGCAGTTCTTC CASTPLNEQFF
- TRBJ2-5 - TRBV7-3 TGTGCCAGCAGCTCTGGACTACTCGGGACCCAGTACTTC CASSSGLLGTQYF
- TRBJ2-1 - TRBV3-1/TRBV3-2 TGTGCCAGCAGCCAACCGGCTAGTCGCAAGGAGCAGTTCTTC CASSQPASRKEQFF
- TRBJ2-7 TRBD2 TRBV3-1/TRBV3-2 TGTGCCAGCAGCCGCTTCCTAGCGGTGGGAGTGGGTGAGCAGTACTTC CASSRFLAVGVGEQYF
- TRBJ2-5 TRBD2 TRBV12-3/TRBV12-4 TGTGCCACCCTAGCGGGGGAGGGGACCCAGTACTTC CATLAGEGTQYF
- TRBJ1-6 - TRBV7-2 TGTGCCAGCAGCCCTGGGCGGGTGACACCCCTCCACTTT CASSPGRVTPLHF
- TRBJ2-1 - TRBV21-1 TGTGCCAGCAGCACCCGGAGCGACAGCTCCTACAATGAGCAGTTCTTC CASSTRSDSSYNEQFF
- TRBJ1-1 TRBD1 TRBV6-5 TGTGCCAGCAGTCCAGGGACAGTCTCCACTGAAGCTTTCTTT CASSPGTVSTEAFF
- TRBJ1-2 - TRBV7-2 TGTGCCAGCAGCTTCCCAGGGGCCCAGGGATATGGCTACACCTTC CASSFPGAQGYGYTF
- TRBJ1-1 - TRBV5-6 TGTGCCAGCAGCTTGCGGCAGGGGCGAGTGAACACTGAAGCTTTCTTT CASSLRQGRVNTEAFF
- TRBJ1-2 - TRBV6-5 TGTGCCAGCAGGGTAGCGGGGACCGCGGCCGGCTACACCTTC CASRVAGTAAGYTF
- TRBJ1-2 TRBD1 TRBV5-4 TGTGCCAGCAGCCATTGGACCGGGACAGGGGCCTATGGCTACACCTTC CASSHWTGTGAYGYTF
- TRBJ2-3 - TRBV7-2 TGTGCCAGCAGCTTACGGGCGGGAATTAGCACAGATACGCAGTATTTT CASSLRAGISTDTQYF
few TRBJ1-4 TRBD1 TRBV3-1/TRBV3-2 TGTGCCAGCAGCCAAGATAGCGGGACAGGGGGTATAGCAACTAATGAAAAACTGTTTTTT CASSQDSGTGGIATNEKLFF
- TRBJ1-5 - TRBV25-1 TGTGCCAGCAAGGCCGGGGGTCAGCCCCAGCATTTT CASKAGGQPQHF
few TRBJ2-3 - TRBV5-8 TGTGCCAGCAGCTTGTTTCTTCGGACAGATACGCAGTATTTT CASSLFLRTDTQYF
- TRBJ1-5 - TRBV9 TGTGCCAGCAGCGTAGGGGACATTAGCAATCAGCCCCAGCATTTT CASSVGDISNQPQHF
- TRBJ2-3 - TRBV7-8 TGTGCCAGCAGCTCAACAGGATTGTTAACAGATACGCAGTATTTT CASSSTGLLTDTQYF
once TRBJ2-3 TRBD1 TRBV7-9 TGTGCCATAAGTCCGGGACAGGCGATATTTAGCACAGATACGCAGTATTTT CAISPGQAIFSTDTQYF
- TRBJ2-2 TRBD2 TRBV6-4 TGTGCCAGCAGTAGACTAGCGGGAGACACCGGGGAGCTGTTTTTT CASSRLAGDTGELFF
- TRBJ2-1 TRBD1 TRBV7-9 TGTGCCAGCAGCCCTCCAGGACAGGGGGCGAAGAATGAGCAGTTCTTC CASSPPGQGAKNEQFF
- TRBJ2-7 - TRBV10-3 TGTGCCATCAGTGAGTCCGGCTTAGGATCGGACAACTCCTACGAGCAGTACTTC CAISESGLGSDNSYEQYF
- TRBJ2-7 TRBD1 TRBV4-3 TGCGCCAGCAGCCAGGCAGACCGGGACAGGGTCCCCTCTGAGCAGTACTTC CASSQADRDRVPSEQYF
- TRBJ1-2 - TRBV5-4 TGTGCCAGCAGCGGCCCTAACTATGGCTACACCTTC CASSGPNYGYTF
- TRBJ1-2 - TRBV7-3 TGTGCCAGCAGCCAAAGGGCAGGGAATGGCTACACCTTC CASSQRAGNGYTF
- TRBJ2-3 TRBD1 TRBV7-9 TGTGCCAGCAGCTCGACCGGGACAGGCAACACAGATACGCAGTATTTT CASSSTGTGNTDTQYF
- TRBJ2-2 TRBD1 TRBV5-4 TGTGCCAGCAGCTCGTCCCGGGACAGGGGGAACACCGGGGAGCTGTTTTTT CASSSSRDRGNTGELFF
- TRBJ1-2 - TRBV28 TGTGCCAGCAGTTTATTGGGGGGGCCTAACTATGGCTACACCTTC CASSLLGGPNYGYTF
- TRBJ2-1 - TRBV7-8 TGTGCCAGCACCTTCCCCCCAAGGACATTACACTACAATGAGCAGTTCTTC CASTFPPRTLHYNEQFF
few TRBJ2-1 - TRBV7-2 TGTGCCAGCAGCTATACAGTGAACAATGAGCAGTTCTTC CASSYTVNNEQFF
- TRBJ1-2 TRBD1 TRBV7-8 TGTGCCAGCAGCTTAATGGGACAGGGGAACTATGGCTACACCTTC CASSLMGQGNYGYTF
once TRBJ1-2 - TRBV10-3 TGTGCCATCAGTGAGAGAGGCAGCCCCTCGGATGGCTACACCTTC CAISERGSPSDGYTF
- TRBJ1-1 - TRBV5-1 TGCGCCAGCAGTAGGGAAACAGGGAACACTGAAGCTTTCTTT CASSRETGNTEAFF
- TRBJ2-3 TRBD1 TRBV14 TGTGCCAGCAGCCAAGACTTGACAGGGGGCCTCACAGATACGCAGTATTTT CASSQDLTGGLTDTQYF
- TRBJ2-5 - TRBV18 TGTGCCAGCTCACCGGAGAATTCAGAGACCCAGTACTTC CASSPENSETQYF
- TRBJ1-6 TRBD1 TRBV6-5 TGTGCCAGCAGACCCGGGACAGACAATTCACCCCTCCACTTT CASRPGTDNSPLHF